Below, 27 T cell receptor beta chains from the same sample are listed, as sequenced in a study of read filtering for tumor transcriptome and immune sequencing. The library was built from around 400 ng RNA with molecular barcoded adaptors for alpha/delta and beta/gamma chains. TCRdb called the reads again in MiXCR, with one record for every CDR3 protein. This sample has around 50,000 distinct CDR3 sequences, with roughly 12% found just once. Material: a population of CD138-negative cells sorted from bone marrow. These receptors were taken from a donor at least 40 years old with multiple myeloma.

This clonotype has only a few counts. V is TRBV3-1 and J is TRBJ2-5; D call uncertain. Germline assignment: CDR1 LGHDT and CDR2 YNNKEL (reference sequence). Trimming removed 1 base at V and 5 bases at J, with 14 bases between. The CDR3 loop spans 15 amino acids. CDR3: CASSQVGTGEETQYF. CDR3 nucleotide sequence: TGTGCCAGCAGCCAAGTAGGCACCGGAGAGGAGACCCAGTACTTC.

The chain is built from TRBV29-1 and TRBJ2-2; no reliable D call. With 4 bases removed from V and 5 bases from J, the gap between germline ends came to 5 bases. CDR1 SQVTM and CDR2 ANQGSEA come from the germline V gene. This CDR3 region has 11 residues. This CDR3 is CSVVGTGELFF. The CDR3 coding sequence is TGCAGCGTTGTAGGGACCGGGGAGCTGTTTTTT.

Only a few counts were recorded for this clonotype. Possible read error: a much larger clone is one base away. This sequence joins TRBV7-9 and TRBJ1-4, with 8 nucleotides matching TRBD1. The V segment lost 10 bases and the J segment 4 bases; nucleotides outside the gene matches: 8. The CDR3 has 14 residues. Germline V gives CDR1 SEHNR, CDR2 FQNEAQ (reference sequence). CDR3 sequence reads: CATRTGGINEKLFF. CDR3 DNA: TGTGCCACCCGAACAGGGGGAATTAATGAAAAACTGTTTTTT.

As regards this clonotype: It differs at one base from a far larger clone, so likely a read error. V and J are TRBV10-3 and TRBJ2-2; 12 bases are a match to TRBD1. After removal of 11 bases from V and 10 bases from J, the junction contained 11 bases not matched to a gene. There are 14 residues in the CDR3. Per the germline V gene, CDR1 is ENHRY and CDR2 is SYGVKD. CDR3 sequence reads: CAARDRGLWEELFF. In DNA form, the CDR3 reads TGTGCCGCCCGGGACAGGGGGCTTTGGGAGGAGCTGTTTTTT.

J is TRBJ2-7 and V is TRBV5-1; the D call may be TRBD1 or TRBD2 (5 bases each). V lost 3 bases and J lost 2, with 18 bases in between. The CDR3 contains 16 residues. Per germline, CDR1 SGHRS and CDR2 YFSETQ. The CDR3 spells CASSSSGTDGTYEQYF. The CDR3 nucleotides are TGCGCCAGCAGCTCGTCCGGGACGGACGGCACCTACGAGCAGTACTTC.

Many counts were recorded for this clonotype. The chain uses TRBV5-1 and TRBJ2-6; D is unclear. Germline assignment: CDR1 SGHRS and CDR2 YFSETQ. The length of the CDR3 is 16 residues. The ends were cut back, 0 bases at V and 0 bases at J, with 7 bases in the middle. The DNA of the CDR3 is TGCGCCAGCAGCTTGGCCACGGGCTCTGGGGCCAACGTCCTGACTTTC. This gives the protein CASSLATGSGANVLTF.

About this clonotype itself: A much bigger clone sits one base away, suggesting this may be a read error. This chain joins TRBV18 and TRBJ1-4; a possible D gene is TRBD1 (6 bases). The CDR3 is made up of 14 amino acids. Germline V gene lookup returns CDR1 KGHSH and CDR2 LQKENI. CDR3 protein: CASSPGVKDEKRFF. Here the CDR3 DNA reads TGTGCCAGCTCCCCAGGGGTTAAGGATGAAAAACGGTTTTTT.

For this clonotype: With a much larger clone just one base away, this may be a read error. The V and J genes are TRBV2 and TRBJ2-6, with 7 nucleotides matching TRBD1. J was trimmed by 2 bases and V by 8 bases; bases with no gene match: 6. From germline, CDR1 is SNHLY and CDR2 FYNNEI. CDR3 length: 15 residues. The chain's CDR3 is CASGRDRAGANVLTF. In DNA, the CDR3 is TGTGCCAGCGGTCGAGACAGGGCTGGGGCCAACGTCCTGACTTTC.

The sample holds a few counts of this clonotype. The rearrangement joins TRBV20-1 to TRBJ2-3; 7 bases match TRBD2. Germline lookup yields CDR1 DFQATT and CDR2 SNEGSKA (reference sequence). J was trimmed by 1 base and V by 5 bases; bases with no gene match: 6. There are 14 residues in the CDR3. The CDR3 DNA reads TGCAGTGCTCCTTATGCGGGGGGCACAGATACGCAGTATTTT. The encoded protein is CSAPYAGGTDTQYF.

A note on this clonotype: Being one base from a much bigger clone, this may be a read error. The chain joins TRBV7-9 to TRBJ2-1; D is ambiguous. CDR3 length: 12 amino acids. V gave up 5 bases and J gave up 8 bases, with 10 bases separating them. Germline values: CDR1 SEHNR, CDR2 FQNEAQ (reference sequence). CDR3 amino acids: CASSIVVDEQFF. As DNA, the CDR3 is TGTGCCAGCAGCATAGTTGTGGATGAGCAGTTCTTC.

This clonotype was seen ten or more times. As DNA, the CDR3 is TGCAGTGCTAGAGACCGAAACAGGGGGCGAGCCTACGAGCAGTACTTC. Translated, it gives CSARDRNRGRAYEQYF. This rearrangement joins TRBV20-1 to TRBJ2-7; 9 nucleotides align to TRBD1. Germline V gives CDR1 DFQATT, CDR2 SNEGSKA (reference sequence). With 0 bases clipped from V and 2 bases from J, the junction kept 8 bases outside the gene matches. The length of the CDR3 is 16 residues.

Many counts were recorded for this clonotype. This chain uses TRBV2 with TRBJ1-5, with TRBD1 matching 12 bases. Germline CDR1 and CDR2: SNHLY and FYNNEI. Trimming took 6 bases from V and 9 from J; bases not matched to a gene: 6. This CDR3 contains 14 residues. The CDR3 loop is CASSGDRGPGPQHF. The CDR3 DNA is TGTGCCAGCAGCGGGGACAGGGGGCCGGGGCCCCAGCATTTT.

This clonotype turned up a few times. The J gene is TRBJ1-5, the V gene TRBV9; no definite D call. V was clipped by 0 bases and J by 6 bases, with 13 bases between them. Germline lookup yields CDR1 SGDLS and CDR2 YYNGEE. This CDR3 comprises 15 residues. Here the CDR3 reads CASSVAGTGVQPQHF. Here the CDR3 DNA reads TGTGCCAGCAGCGTAGCAGGAACGGGCGTTCAGCCCCAGCATTTT. Full variable domain (missing parts from reference TRBV9 and TRBJ1-5): DSGVTQTPKHLITATGQRVTLRCSPRSGDLSVYWYQQSLDQGLQFLIQYYNGEERAKGNILERFSAQQFPDLHSELNLSSLELGDSALYFCASSVAGTGVQPQHFGDGTRLSIL.

At least ten counts were recorded for this clonotype. This chain connects TRBV5-5 to TRBJ1-5; 11 bases fit TRBD1. Germline V gene data show CDR1 as SGHKS and CDR2 as YYEKEE (reference sequence). J was trimmed by 4 bases and V by 3 bases; bases with no gene match: 6. This CDR3 comprises 16 residues. CDR3 protein: CASSSPDRGLNQPQHF. CDR3 nucleotide sequence: TGTGCCAGCAGCTCCCCGGACAGGGGGCTTAATCAGCCCCAGCATTTT.

Concerning this clonotype itself: Since a much larger clone is just one base distant, this may be a read error. The genes are TRBV7-9 and TRBJ2-3, with 9 bases that match TRBD2. CDR3 size: 15 residues. J lost 2 bases, V lost 8 bases, and 8 bases had no gene match. Per germline, CDR1 SEHNR and CDR2 FQNEAQ (reference sequence). The CDR3 nucleotides read TGTGCCAGCTCGACTAGCGGTGAAATCACAGATACGCAGTATTTT. It is translated as CASSTSGEITDTQYF.

This clonotype was recorded at least ten times. The V gene is TRBV7-3, the J gene TRBJ2-3; D is uncertain. The CDR3 spans 16 residues. Germline V gives CDR1 SGHTA, CDR2 FQGTGA. V lost 1 base, J lost 0 bases, and 11 bases lay in between. CDR3 in DNA: TGTGCCAGCAGCTTAAAGGGCGGCTCTAGCACAGATACGCAGTATTTT. Its translation: CASSLKGGSSTDTQYF.

This clonotype was recorded many times. The genes are TRBV27 and TRBJ2-1, with no clear D. The CDR3 covers 13 residues. In germline, CDR1 is MNHEY, CDR2 SMNVEV (reference sequence). The germline V and J ends were trimmed by 5 bases and 2 bases, with 7 bases remaining between them. The CDR3 reads CASSPITYNEQFF. In DNA form, the CDR3 reads TGTGCCAGCAGTCCCATAACCTACAATGAGCAGTTCTTC.

The sample holds a few counts of this clonotype. This rearrangement joins TRBV10-3 to TRBJ2-2, with D unclear. Germline V gene sequence: CDR1 ENHRY, CDR2 SYGVKD. V was pared by 2 bases and J by 4 bases, with 2 bases between. The CDR3 contains 12 residues. The CDR3 DNA follows: TGTGCCATCAGTGAGACCACCGGGGAGCTGTTTTTT. It translates to CAISETTGELFF.

This clonotype was detected many times. The genes are TRBV4-1 and TRBJ2-1, with 9 positions matching TRBD1. The germline CDR1 and CDR2 sequences are MGHRA and YSYEKL. The CDR3 covers 15 residues. V trimming: 6 bases; J trimming: 4 bases; junction bases outside the gene matches: 7. The CDR3 loop reads CASSPGQGGYNEQFF. CDR3 DNA: TGCGCCAGCAGTCCGGGACAGGGTGGGTACAATGAGCAGTTCTTC.

This clonotype was seen repeatedly, ten times or more. The V gene is TRBV27, the J gene TRBJ1-4; 9 nucleotides line up with TRBD1. The CDR3 is made up of 18 amino acids. Germline trimming cut 8 bases from V and 0 bases from J; bases unmatched to any gene: 13. The germline CDR1 and CDR2 sequences are MNHEY and SMNVEV (reference sequence). DNA for the CDR3: TGTGCCAGCCGGGACAGGGCAGTAACCTTTGCAACTAATGAAAAACTGTTTTTT. It yields the protein CASRDRAVTFATNEKLFF. Variable domain in full (rest from reference TRBV27 and TRBJ1-4): EAQVTQNPRYLITVTGKKLTVTCSQNMNHEYMSWYRQDPGLGLRQIYYSMNVEVTDKGDVPEGYKVSRKEKRNFPLILESPSPNQTSLYFCASRDRAVTFATNEKLFFGSGTQLSVL.

This clonotype was counted at least ten times. The rearrangement joins TRBV5-1 to TRBJ2-4; unclear D gene. Looked up from germline, CDR1 is SGHRS and CDR2 is YFSETQ. This CDR3 region has 16 residues. Trimming took 1 base from V and 6 from J, leaving 17 bases between them. The CDR3 spells CASSLLPDLAGNIQYF. The CDR3 DNA reads TGCGCCAGCAGCTTGTTGCCCGATTTAGCAGGAAACATTCAGTACTTC.

There are many counts of this clonotype. The chain recombines TRBV23-1 with TRBJ1-5, with D possibly matching TRBD1 (6 bases). TRBV23-1 is noted as an ORF with a role that remains uncertain. V lost 7 bases and J lost 0, with 22 bases in between. This CDR3 region has 18 residues. The CDR3 sequence: CASTNTLPGHFSNQPQHF. The CDR3 nucleotides read TGCGCCAGCACCAACACCCTTCCGGGACACTTTAGCAATCAGCCCCAGCATTTT.

There are many counts of this clonotype. The V and J genes are TRBV7-9 and TRBJ2-7; 9 bases match TRBD1. The CDR3 is 14 residues long. Germline CDR1 is SEHNR and CDR2 is FQNEAQ (reference sequence). Trimming at V came to 7 bases and at J to 2 bases, leaving 6 bases not matched to a gene. The CDR3 DNA reads as TGTGCCAGCACCCTAGGACAGGGGCCCTACGAGCAGTACTTC. Translated: CASTLGQGPYEQYF.

Turning to this clonotype: A read error is possible here, since a much larger clone lies one base away. The genes are TRBV7-9 and TRBJ1-5, with 7 bases that match TRBD1. Germline V lookup: CDR1 SEHNR, CDR2 FQNEAQ (reference sequence). The CDR3 spans 13 residues. With V trimmed by 3 bases and J by 13 bases, 9 bases remained unmatched. In nucleotides, the CDR3 is TGTGCCAGCAGCTTCGCTTCGACAGGGTTACAGCATTTT. Translation: CASSFASTGLQHF.

This clonotype is medium-sized. This chain links TRBV29-1 with TRBJ2-7; no reliable D call. Looked up from germline, CDR1 is SQVTM and CDR2 is ANQGSEA. CDR3 length: 13 amino acids. V lost 4 bases and J 4 bases, leaving 14 bases between the germline ends. In DNA, the CDR3 is TGCAGCGTTGTCGAATCGGGCTGGTACGAGCAGTACTTC. Protein: CSVVESGWYEQYF.

This clonotype was observed a few times. The V gene is TRBV7-9, the J gene TRBJ1-5; unclear D gene. V was shortened by 1 base and J by 6 bases, with 13 bases between the two germline ends. The V gene's germline CDR1 is SEHNR and CDR2 FQNEAQ (reference sequence). The CDR3 is 15 residues long. In DNA, the CDR3 is TGTGCCAGCAGCTTAGGGGTGGGAGCTCGTCAGCCCCAGCATTTT. Residues: CASSLGVGARQPQHF. The whole variable domain, filled in from reference TRBV7-9 and TRBJ1-5, reads DTGVSQNPRHKITKRGQNVTFRCDPISEHNRLYWYRQTLGQGPEFLTYFQNEAQLEKSRLLSDRFSAERPKGSFSTLEIQRTEQGDSAMYLCASSLGVGARQPQHFGDGTRLSIL.

Many counts were recorded for this clonotype. V usage is TRBV2 and J usage is TRBJ1-5; 8 bases are a match to TRBD1. The length of the CDR3 is 16 residues. Germline CDR1 reads SNHLY; CDR2 reads FYNNEI. V trimming: 4 bases; J trimming: 2 bases; junction bases outside the gene matches: 7. The CDR3, as DNA: TGTGCCAGCAGTGTATACAGGGGGTACGGCAATCAGCCCCAGCATTTT. Amino acids: CASSVYRGYGNQPQHF.